The clone carrying this TCR beta chain occurred many times. Antigen unknown. The sample is drawn from a study of tumor and adjacent non-tumor tissue in lung cancer. About the research overall: There were around 11 adenocarcinoma, 2 squamous cell carcinoma and 1 small cell lung cancer cases. Stage I to III disease affected roughly 10 men and a handful of women aged about 31 to 76.

Study results and caveats: Significantly higher TCR diversity was found in tumor than normal lung.

CDR3 length equals 15 residues. Germline V gene data show CDR1 as MNHNY and CDR2 as SVGAGI (reference sequence). V was shortened by 6 bases and J by 2 bases, with 14 bases between the two germline ends. TCRbeta libraries were built with three rounds of nested PCR, modified from ARM-PCR. TCRdb reprocessed the multiplex PCR reads via MiXCR and lists one record per CDR3 protein. The sample holds about 110,000 distinct CDR3 sequences, 62% seen once. No cell sorting was done before RNA was extracted from the tissue. This non-tumor lung sample came from over 3 cm beyond the tumor edge. The sequence derives from a man aged 55 to 70 with non-small cell lung cancer. The gene calls are TRBV6-6 and TRBJ1-5; D possibly corresponds to TRBD1 (6 bases). The sample consisted of distant non-tumor lung tissue. CDR3 DNA sequence: TGTGCCAGCAGGATACAGGGAACGGGCAATCAGCCCCAGCATTTT. Protein: CASRIQGTGNQPQHF.